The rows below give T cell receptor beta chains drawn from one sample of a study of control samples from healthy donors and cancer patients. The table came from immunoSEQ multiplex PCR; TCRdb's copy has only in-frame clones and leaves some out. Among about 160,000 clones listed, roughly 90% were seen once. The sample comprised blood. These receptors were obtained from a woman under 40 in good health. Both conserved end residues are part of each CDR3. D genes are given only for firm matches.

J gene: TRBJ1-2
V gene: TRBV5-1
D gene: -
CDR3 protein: CASSPGQYGYTF
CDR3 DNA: TGCGCCAGCAGCCCTGGACAGTATGGCTACACCTTC

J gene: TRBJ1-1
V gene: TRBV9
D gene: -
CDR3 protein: CASSVEYGGATEAFF
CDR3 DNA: TGTGCCAGCAGCGTAGAATATGGGGGTGCGACTGAAGCTTTCTTT

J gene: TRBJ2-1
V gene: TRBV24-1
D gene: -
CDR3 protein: CAISDGSYNEQFF
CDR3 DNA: TGTGCCATTTCGGACGGCTCCTACAATGAGCAGTTCTTC

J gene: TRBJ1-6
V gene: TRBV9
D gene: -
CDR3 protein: CASSVQDHNSPLHF
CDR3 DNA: TGTGCCAGCAGCGTACAGGACCATAATTCACCCCTCCACTTT

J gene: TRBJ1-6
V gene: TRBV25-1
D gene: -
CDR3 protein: CASSESGLANSPLHF
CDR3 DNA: TGTGCCAGCAGTGAATCGGGATTAGCGAATTCACCCCTCCACTTT

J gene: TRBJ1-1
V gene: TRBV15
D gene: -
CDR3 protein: CATSRGSVTEAFF
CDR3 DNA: TGTGCCACCAGCAGGGGCTCAGTTACTGAAGCTTTCTTT

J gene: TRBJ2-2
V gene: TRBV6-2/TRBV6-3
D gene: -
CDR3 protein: CASSYSNAVTGELFF
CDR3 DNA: TGTGCCAGCAGTTACTCTAACGCGGTCACCGGGGAGCTGTTTTTT

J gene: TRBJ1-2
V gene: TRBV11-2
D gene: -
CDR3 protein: CASSSGGGLDGYTF
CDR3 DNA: TGTGCCAGCAGCTCCGGGGGGGGATTGGATGGCTACACCTTC

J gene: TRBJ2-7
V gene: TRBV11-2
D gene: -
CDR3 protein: CASSLPGGYEQYF
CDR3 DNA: TGTGCCAGCAGCTTACCAGGGGGGTACGAGCAGTACTTC

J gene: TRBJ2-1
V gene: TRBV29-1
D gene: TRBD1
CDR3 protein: CSTGGLLDEQFF
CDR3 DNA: TGCAGCACAGGGGGCCTGCTCGATGAGCAGTTCTTC

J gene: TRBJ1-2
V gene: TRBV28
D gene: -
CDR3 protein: CATQRDNNYGYTF
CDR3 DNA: TGTGCCACCCAGAGGGACAATAACTATGGCTACACCTTC

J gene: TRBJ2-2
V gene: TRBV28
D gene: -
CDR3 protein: CASSLFNTNTGELFF
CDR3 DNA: TGTGCCAGCAGTTTATTCAACACGAACACCGGGGAGCTGTTTTTT

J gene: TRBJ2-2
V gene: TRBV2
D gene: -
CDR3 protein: CASSGKGTGELFF
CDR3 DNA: TGTGCCAGCAGTGGGAAGGGCACCGGGGAGCTGTTTTTT

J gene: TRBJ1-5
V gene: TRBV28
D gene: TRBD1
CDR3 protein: CASRRPTGAGQPQHF
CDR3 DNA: TGTGCCAGCAGACGCCCGACAGGGGCTGGACAGCCCCAGCATTTT

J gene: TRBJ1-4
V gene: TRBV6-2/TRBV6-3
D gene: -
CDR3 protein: CASSYGAEFNEKLFF
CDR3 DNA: TGTGCCAGCAGTTACGGGGCGGAGTTTAATGAAAAACTGTTTTTT

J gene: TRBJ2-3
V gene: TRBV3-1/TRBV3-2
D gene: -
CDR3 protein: CASSQEFYTQYF
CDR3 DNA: TGTGCCAGCAGCCAAGAGTTTTACACGCAGTATTTT

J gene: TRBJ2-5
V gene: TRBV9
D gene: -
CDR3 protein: CASSVKLGETQYF
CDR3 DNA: TGTGCCAGCAGCGTAAAGCTGGGAGAGACCCAGTACTTC

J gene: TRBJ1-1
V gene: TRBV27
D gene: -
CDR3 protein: CASSPLGGPDTEAFF
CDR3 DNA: TGTGCCAGCAGTCCTCTAGGGGGTCCGGACACTGAAGCTTTCTTT

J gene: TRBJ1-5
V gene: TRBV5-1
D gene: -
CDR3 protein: CASSLAGDGQPQHF
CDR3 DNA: TGCGCCAGCAGCTTAGCAGGGGACGGTCAGCCCCAGCATTTT

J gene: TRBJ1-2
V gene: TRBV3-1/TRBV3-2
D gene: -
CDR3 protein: CASSQGQYGYTF
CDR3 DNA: TGTGCCAGCAGCCAAGGACAGTATGGCTACACCTTC